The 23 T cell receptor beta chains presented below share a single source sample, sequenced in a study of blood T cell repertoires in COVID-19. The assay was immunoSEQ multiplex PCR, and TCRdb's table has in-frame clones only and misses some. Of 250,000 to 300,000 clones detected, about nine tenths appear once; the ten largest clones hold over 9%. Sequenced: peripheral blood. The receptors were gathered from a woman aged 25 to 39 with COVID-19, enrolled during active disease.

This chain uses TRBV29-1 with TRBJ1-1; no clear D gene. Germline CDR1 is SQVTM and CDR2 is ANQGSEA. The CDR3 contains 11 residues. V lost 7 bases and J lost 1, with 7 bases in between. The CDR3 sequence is CSAGSNTEAFF. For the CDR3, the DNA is TGCAGCGCCGGGTCGAACACTGAAGCTTTCTTT. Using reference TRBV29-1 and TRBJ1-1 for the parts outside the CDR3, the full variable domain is SAVISQKPSRDICQRGTSLTIQCQVDSQVTMMFWYRQQPGQSLTLIATANQGSEATYESGFVIDKFPISRPNLTFSTLTVSNMSPEDSSIYLCSAGSNTEAFFGQGTRLTVV.

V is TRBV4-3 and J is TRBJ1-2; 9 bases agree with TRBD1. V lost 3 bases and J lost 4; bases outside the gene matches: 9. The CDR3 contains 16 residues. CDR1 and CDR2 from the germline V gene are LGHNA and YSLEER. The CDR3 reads CASSQSRDRVAYGYTF. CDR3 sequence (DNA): TGCGCCAGCAGCCAGTCCCGGGACAGGGTCGCCTATGGCTACACCTTC.

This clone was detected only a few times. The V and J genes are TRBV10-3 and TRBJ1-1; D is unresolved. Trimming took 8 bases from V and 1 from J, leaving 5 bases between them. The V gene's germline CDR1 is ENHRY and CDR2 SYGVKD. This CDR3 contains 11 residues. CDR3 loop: CAISENTEAFF. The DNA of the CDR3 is TGTGCCATCTCAGAGAACACTGAAGCTTTCTTT.

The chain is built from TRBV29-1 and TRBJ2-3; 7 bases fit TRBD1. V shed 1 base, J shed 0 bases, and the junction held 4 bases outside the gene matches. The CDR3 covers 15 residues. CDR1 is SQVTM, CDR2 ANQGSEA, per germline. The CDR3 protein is CSVEGQGPSTDTQYF. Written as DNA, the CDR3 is TGCAGCGTTGAAGGACAGGGTCCTAGCACAGATACGCAGTATTTT.

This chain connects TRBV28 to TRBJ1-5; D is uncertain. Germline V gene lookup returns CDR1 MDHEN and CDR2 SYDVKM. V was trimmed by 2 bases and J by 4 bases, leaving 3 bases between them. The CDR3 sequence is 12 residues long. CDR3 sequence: CASSLQNQPQHF. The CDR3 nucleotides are TGTGCCAGCAGTTTACAGAATCAGCCCCAGCATTTT.

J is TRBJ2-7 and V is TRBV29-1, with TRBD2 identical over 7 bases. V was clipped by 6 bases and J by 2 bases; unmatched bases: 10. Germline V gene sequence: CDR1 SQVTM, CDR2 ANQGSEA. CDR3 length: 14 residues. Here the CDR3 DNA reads TGCAGCGTCGCGCAGGCTAGCGGTCCCTACGAGCAGTACTTC. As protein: CSVAQASGPYEQYF.

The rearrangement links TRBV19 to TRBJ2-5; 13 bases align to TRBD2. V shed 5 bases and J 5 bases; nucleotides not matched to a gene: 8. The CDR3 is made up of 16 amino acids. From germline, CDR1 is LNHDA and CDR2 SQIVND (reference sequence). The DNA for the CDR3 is TGTGCCAGTAGTTTGGGACTAGCGGGAACTTCGGAGACCCAGTACTTC. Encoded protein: CASSLGLAGTSETQYF.

CDR3 loop: CASSWQGNSNQPQHF. In nucleotides, the CDR3 is TGTGCCAGCAGCTGGCAGGGTAACAGCAATCAGCCCCAGCATTTT. This sequence joins TRBV7-3 and TRBJ1-5; a weak D match, TRBD1 (5 bases). Trimming removed 4 bases from V and 1 base from J, with 11 bases in between. The CDR3 runs to 15 residues. CDR1 is SGHTA, CDR2 FQGTGA, per germline.

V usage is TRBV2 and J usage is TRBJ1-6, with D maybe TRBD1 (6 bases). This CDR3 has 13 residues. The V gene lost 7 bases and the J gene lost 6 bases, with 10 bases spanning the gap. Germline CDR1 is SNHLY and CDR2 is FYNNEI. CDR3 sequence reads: CASKRQANSPLHF. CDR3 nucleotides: TGTGCCAGCAAAAGACAGGCTAATTCACCCCTCCACTTT.

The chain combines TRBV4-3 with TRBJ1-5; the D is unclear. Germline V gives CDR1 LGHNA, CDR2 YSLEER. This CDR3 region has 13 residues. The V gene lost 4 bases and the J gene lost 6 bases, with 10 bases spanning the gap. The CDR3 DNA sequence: TGCGCCAGCAGCCGCACGTTCGGTCAGCCCCAGCATTTT. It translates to CASSRTFGQPQHF.

The CDR3 sequence is CASSFRDGGIYEQYF. The DNA for the CDR3 is TGTGCCAGCAGTTTCCGGGACGGGGGAATATACGAGCAGTACTTC. V usage is TRBV6-5 and J usage is TRBJ2-7; a possible D gene is TRBD2 (6 bases). The germline V gene encodes CDR1 MNHEY and CDR2 SVGAGI. V was clipped by 4 bases and J by 4 bases, with 17 bases between them. The CDR3 length is 15 residues.

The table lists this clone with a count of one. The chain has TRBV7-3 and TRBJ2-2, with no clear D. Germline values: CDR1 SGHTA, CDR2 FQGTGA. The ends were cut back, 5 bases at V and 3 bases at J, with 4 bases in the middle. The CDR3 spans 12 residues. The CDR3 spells CASSPYTGELFF. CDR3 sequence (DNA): TGTGCCAGCAGCCCTTACACCGGGGAGCTGTTTTTT.

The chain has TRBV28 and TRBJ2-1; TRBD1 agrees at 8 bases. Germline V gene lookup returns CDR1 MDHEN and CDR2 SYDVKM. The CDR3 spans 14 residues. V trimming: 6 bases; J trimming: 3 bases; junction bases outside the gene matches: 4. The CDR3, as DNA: TGTGCCAGCAGGGGTACAGGGGGCTACAATGAGCAGTTCTTC. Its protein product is CASRGTGGYNEQFF.

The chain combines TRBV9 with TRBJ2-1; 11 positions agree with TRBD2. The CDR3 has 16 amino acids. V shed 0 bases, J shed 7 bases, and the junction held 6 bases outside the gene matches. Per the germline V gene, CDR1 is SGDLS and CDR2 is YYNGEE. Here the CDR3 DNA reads TGTGCCAGCAGCGTAGGTAGCGGGAGGGCCTTGAATGAGCAGTTCTTC. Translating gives CASSVGSGRALNEQFF.

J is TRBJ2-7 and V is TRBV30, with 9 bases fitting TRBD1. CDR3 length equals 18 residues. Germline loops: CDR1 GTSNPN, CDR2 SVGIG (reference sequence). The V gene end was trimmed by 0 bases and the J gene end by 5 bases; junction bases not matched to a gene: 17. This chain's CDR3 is CAWSVRLWARDRVNEQYF. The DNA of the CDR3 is TGTGCCTGGAGTGTACGTCTCTGGGCCCGGGACAGGGTGAACGAGCAGTACTTC.

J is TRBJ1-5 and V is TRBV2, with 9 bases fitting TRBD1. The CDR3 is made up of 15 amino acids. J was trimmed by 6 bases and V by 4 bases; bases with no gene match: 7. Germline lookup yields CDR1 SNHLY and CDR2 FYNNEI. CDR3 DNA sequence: TGTGCCAGCAGTGTCCGGACAGGGGATGGTCAGCCCCAGCATTTT. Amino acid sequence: CASSVRTGDGQPQHF.

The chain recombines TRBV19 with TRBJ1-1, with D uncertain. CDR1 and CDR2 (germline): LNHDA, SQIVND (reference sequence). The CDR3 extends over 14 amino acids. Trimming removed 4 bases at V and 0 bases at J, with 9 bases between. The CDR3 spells CASSTDTLNTEAFF. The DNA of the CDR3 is TGTGCCAGTAGTACAGACACTCTGAACACTGAAGCTTTCTTT.

CDR3 coding DNA: TGTGCCAGCAGTGCTACTAGCGGGAAGGGGGGTGAGCAGTTCTTC. Amino acid sequence: CASSATSGKGGEQFF. J is TRBJ2-1 and V is TRBV27; 10 bases are shared with TRBD2. With V trimmed by 5 bases and J by 9 bases, 10 bases remained unmatched. The CDR3 is 15 residues long. Looked up from germline, CDR1 is MNHEY and CDR2 is SMNVEV (reference sequence).

CDR3 nucleotide sequence: TGCGCCAGCAGCCTCTCCGGGACAGCTAACTACGAGCAGTACTTC. Its protein is CASSLSGTANYEQYF. The genes are TRBV5-1 and TRBJ2-7; 7 bases are a match to TRBD1. Germline values: CDR1 SGHRS, CDR2 YFSETQ. This CDR3 has 15 residues. V shed 4 bases and J 3 bases; nucleotides not matched to a gene: 10.

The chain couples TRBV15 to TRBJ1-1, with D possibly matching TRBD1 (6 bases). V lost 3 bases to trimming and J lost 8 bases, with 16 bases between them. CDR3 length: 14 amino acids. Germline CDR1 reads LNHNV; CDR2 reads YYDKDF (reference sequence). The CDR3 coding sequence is TGTGCCACCAGCAGGGGGACACTCCGGGGCGAAGCTTTCTTT. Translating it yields CATSRGTLRGEAFF.

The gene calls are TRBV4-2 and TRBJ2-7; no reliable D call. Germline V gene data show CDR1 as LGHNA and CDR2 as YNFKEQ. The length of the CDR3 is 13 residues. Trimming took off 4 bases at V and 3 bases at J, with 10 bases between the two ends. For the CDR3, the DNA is TGTGCCAGCAGCCTTGAACAGTTCTACGAGCAGTACTTC. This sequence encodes CASSLEQFYEQYF.

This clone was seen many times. The DNA of the CDR3 is TGTGCCAGCAGTTACCGGACAGGGTCCAATGAGCAGTTCTTC. Translation gives CASSYRTGSNEQFF. This chain joins TRBV6-2 or TRBV6-3 and TRBJ2-1; 8 nucleotides agree with TRBD1. The CDR3 consists of 14 residues. V lost 2 bases and J lost 6; bases outside the gene matches: 3. CDR1 and CDR2 (germline): MNHEY, SVGEGT.

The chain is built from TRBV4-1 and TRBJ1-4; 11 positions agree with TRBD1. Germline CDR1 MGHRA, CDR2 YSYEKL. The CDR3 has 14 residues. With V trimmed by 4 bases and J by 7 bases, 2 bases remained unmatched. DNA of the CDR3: TGCGCCAGCAGCCGGGACAGGGGGATTGAAAAACTGTTTTTT. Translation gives CASSRDRGIEKLFF.